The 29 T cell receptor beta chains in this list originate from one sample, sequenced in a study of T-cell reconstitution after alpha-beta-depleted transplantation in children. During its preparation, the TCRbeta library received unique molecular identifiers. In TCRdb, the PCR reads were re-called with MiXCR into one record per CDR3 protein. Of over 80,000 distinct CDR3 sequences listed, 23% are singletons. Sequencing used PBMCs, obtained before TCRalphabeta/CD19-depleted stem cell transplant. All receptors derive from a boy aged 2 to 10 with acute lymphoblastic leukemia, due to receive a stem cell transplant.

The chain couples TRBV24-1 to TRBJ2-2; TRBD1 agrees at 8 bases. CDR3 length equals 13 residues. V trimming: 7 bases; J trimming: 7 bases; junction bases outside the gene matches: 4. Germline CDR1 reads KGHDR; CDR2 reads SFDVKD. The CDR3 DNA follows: TGTGCCACCAGGGACAGGGTCGGCGGGGAGCTGTTTTTT. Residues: CATRDRVGGELFF.

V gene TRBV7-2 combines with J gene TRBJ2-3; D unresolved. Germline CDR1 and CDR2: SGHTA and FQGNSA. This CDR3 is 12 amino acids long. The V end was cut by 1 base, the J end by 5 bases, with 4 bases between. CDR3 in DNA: TGTGCCAGCAGCTTAGTTAGAGATACGCAGTATTTT. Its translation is CASSLVRDTQYF.

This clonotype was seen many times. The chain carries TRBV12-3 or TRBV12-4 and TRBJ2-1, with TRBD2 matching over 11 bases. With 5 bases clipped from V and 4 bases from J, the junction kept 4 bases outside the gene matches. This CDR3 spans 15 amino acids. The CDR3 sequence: CASSGTSGGYNEQFF. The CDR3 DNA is TGTGCCAGCAGTGGAACTAGCGGGGGTTACAATGAGCAGTTCTTC.

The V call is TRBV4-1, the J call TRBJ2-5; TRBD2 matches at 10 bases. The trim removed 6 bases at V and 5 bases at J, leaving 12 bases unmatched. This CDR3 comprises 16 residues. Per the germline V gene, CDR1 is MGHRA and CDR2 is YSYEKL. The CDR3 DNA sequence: TGCGCCAGCAGACCCCGGACTAGCGGAGGGGCCGAGACCCAGTACTTC. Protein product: CASRPRTSGGAETQYF.

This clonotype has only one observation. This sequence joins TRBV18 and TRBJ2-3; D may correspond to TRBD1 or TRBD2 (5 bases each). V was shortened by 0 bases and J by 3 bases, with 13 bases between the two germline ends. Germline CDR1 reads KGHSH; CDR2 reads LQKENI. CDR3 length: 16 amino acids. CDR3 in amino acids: CASSPPVGTLTDTQYF. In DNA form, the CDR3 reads TGTGCCAGCTCACCACCGGTGGGGACGTTAACAGATACGCAGTATTTT.

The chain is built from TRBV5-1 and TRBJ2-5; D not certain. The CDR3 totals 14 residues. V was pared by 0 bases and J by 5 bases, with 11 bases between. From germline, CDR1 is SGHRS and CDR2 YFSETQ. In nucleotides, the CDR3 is TGCGCCAGCAGCTTGGTTCGACCCGGGGAGACCCAGTACTTC. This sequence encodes CASSLVRPGETQYF.

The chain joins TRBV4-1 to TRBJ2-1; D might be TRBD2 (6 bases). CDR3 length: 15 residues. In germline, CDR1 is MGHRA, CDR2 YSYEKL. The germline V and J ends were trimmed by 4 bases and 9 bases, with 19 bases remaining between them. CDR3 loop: CASSLMGGGAIEQFF. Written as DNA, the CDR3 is TGCGCCAGCAGCCTTATGGGCGGAGGGGCCATTGAGCAGTTCTTC.

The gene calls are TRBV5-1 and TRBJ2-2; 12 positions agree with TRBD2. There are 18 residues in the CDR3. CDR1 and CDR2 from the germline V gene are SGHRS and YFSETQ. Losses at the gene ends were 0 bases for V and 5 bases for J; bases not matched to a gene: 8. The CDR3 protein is CASSLGGTSGRWTGELFF. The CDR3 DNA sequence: TGCGCCAGCAGCTTGGGGGGGACTAGCGGGCGATGGACCGGGGAGCTGTTTTTT.

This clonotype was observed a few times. CDR3 region: CASSSVADTQYF. The CDR3 DNA follows: TGTGCCAGCAGCTCCGTAGCGGATACGCAGTATTTT. This chain joins TRBV7-8 and TRBJ2-3, with D perhaps TRBD2 (5 bases). There are 12 residues in the CDR3. Germline assignment: CDR1 SGHVS and CDR2 FQNEAQ. Trimming left V 4 bases short and J 6 bases short, with 8 bases between.

Here the CDR3 DNA reads TGCGCCAGCAGCTCGGCCGGGACAATCAACAATGAGCAGTTCTTC. This gives the protein CASSSAGTINNEQFF. The rearrangement links TRBV5-1 to TRBJ2-1, with TRBD1 as a possible D gene (6 bases). Germline assignment: CDR1 SGHRS and CDR2 YFSETQ. The CDR3 loop spans 15 amino acids. V lost 3 bases and J lost 5, with 15 bases in between. The full variable domain, in which reference TRBV5-1 and TRBJ2-1 provide the parts outside the CDR3, is KAGVTQTPRYLIKTRGQQVTLSCSPISGHRSVSWYQQTPGQGLQFLFEYFSETQRNKGNFPGRFSGRQFSNSRSEMNVSTLELGDSALYLCASSSAGTINNEQFFGPGTRLTVL.

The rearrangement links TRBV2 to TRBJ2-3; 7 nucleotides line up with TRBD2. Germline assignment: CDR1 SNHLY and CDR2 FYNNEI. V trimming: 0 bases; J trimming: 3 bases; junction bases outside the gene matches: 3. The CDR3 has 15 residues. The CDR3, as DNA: TGTGCCAGCAGTGAAGCGTGGGGAGGGACAGATACGCAGTATTTT. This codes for CASSEAWGGTDTQYF.

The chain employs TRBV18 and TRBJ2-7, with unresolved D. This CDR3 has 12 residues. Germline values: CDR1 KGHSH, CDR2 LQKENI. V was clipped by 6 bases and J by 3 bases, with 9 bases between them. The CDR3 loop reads CASSLEHYEQYF. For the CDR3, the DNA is TGTGCCAGCTCCCTTGAACACTACGAGCAGTACTTC.

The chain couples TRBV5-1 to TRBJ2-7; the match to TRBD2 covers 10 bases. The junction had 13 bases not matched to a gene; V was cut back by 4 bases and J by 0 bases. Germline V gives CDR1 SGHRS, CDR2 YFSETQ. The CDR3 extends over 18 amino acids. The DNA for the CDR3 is TGCGCCAGCAGCGTGGGACTAGCGTTCCGGATAAGCTCCTACGAGCAGTACTTC. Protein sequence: CASSVGLAFRISSYEQYF.

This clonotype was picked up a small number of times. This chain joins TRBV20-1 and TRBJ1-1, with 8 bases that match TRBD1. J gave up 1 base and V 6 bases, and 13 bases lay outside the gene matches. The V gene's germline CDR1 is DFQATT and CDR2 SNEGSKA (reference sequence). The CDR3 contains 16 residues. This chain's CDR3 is CSAPTGASLKNTEAFF. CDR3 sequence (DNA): TGCAGTGCCCCGACAGGGGCTTCACTGAAGAACACTGAAGCTTTCTTT.

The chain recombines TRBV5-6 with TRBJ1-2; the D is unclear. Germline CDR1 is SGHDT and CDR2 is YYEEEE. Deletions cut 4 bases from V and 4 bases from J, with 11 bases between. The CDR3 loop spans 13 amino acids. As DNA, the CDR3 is TGTGCCAGCAGCCCCGACACCTCCTATGGCTACACCTTC. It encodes CASSPDTSYGYTF. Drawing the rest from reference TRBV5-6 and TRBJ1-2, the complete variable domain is DAGVTQSPTHLIKTRGQQVTLRCSPKSGHDTVSWYQQALGQGPQFIFQYYEEEERQRGNFPDRFSGHQFPNYSSELNVNALLLGDSALYLCASSPDTSYGYTFGSGTRLTVV.

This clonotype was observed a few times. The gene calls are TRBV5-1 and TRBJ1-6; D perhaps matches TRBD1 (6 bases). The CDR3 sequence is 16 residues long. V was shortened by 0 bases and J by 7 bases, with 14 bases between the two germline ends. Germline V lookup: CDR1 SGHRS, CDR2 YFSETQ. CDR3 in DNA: TGCGCCAGCAGCTTGGATCCAGGGGCCTCGAATTCACCCCTCCACTTT. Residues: CASSLDPGASNSPLHF. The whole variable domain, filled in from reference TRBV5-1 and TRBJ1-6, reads KAGVTQTPRYLIKTRGQQVTLSCSPISGHRSVSWYQQTPGQGLQFLFEYFSETQRNKGNFPGRFSGRQFSNSRSEMNVSTLELGDSALYLCASSLDPGASNSPLHFGNGTRLTVT.

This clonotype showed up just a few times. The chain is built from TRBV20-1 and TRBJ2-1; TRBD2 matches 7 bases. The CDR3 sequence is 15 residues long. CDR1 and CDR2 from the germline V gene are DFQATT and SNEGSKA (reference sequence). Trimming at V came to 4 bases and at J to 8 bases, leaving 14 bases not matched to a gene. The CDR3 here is CSAMSLAEGLDEQFF. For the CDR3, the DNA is TGCAGTGCTATGAGTCTAGCGGAGGGCCTCGATGAGCAGTTCTTC.

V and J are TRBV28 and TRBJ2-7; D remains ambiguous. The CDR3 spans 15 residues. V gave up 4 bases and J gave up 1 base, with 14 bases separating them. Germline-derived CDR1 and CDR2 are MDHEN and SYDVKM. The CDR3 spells CASSSRPLGSYEQYF. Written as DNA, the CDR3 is TGTGCCAGCAGTTCCCGTCCCTTGGGATCCTACGAGCAGTACTTC.

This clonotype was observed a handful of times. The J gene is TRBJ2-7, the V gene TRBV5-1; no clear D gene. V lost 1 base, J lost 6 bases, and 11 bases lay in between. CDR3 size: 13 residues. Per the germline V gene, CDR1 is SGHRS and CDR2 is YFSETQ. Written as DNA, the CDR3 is TGCGCCAGCAGCTTGAACCTCCTCTCCGAGCAGTACTTC. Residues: CASSLNLLSEQYF.

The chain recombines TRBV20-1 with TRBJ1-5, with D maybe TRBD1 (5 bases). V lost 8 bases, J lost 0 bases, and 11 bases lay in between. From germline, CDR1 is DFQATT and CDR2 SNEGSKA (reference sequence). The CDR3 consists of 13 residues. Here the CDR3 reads CSLQAYSNQPQHF. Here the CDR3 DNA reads TGCAGTCTACAGGCTTATAGCAATCAGCCCCAGCATTTT.

CDR3 sequence (DNA): TGCAGTGCTAGCGAGACTTTCGCCTACGAGCAGTACTTC. As protein: CSASETFAYEQYF. V is TRBV20-1 and J is TRBJ2-7; D is ambiguous. Germline values: CDR1 DFQATT, CDR2 SNEGSKA (reference sequence). This CDR3 region has 13 residues. Trimming left V 3 bases short and J 2 bases short, with 11 bases between.

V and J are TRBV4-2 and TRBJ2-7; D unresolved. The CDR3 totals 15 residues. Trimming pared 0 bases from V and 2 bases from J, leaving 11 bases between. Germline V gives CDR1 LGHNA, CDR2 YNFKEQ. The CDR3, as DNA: TGTGCCAGCAGCCAAGATCTACAGCGCACCTACGAGCAGTACTTC. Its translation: CASSQDLQRTYEQYF.

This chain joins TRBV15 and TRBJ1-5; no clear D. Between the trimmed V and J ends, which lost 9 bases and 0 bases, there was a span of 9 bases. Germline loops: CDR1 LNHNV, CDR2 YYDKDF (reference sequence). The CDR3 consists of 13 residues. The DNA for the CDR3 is TGTGCCACTTCCCCGTATAGCAATCAGCCCCAGCATTTT. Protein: CATSPYSNQPQHF.

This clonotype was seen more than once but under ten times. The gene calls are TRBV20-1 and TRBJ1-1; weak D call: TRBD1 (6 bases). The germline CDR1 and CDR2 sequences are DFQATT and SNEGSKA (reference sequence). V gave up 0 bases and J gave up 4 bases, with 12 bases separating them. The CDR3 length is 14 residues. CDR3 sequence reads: CSARDSGGGTEAFF. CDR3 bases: TGCAGTGCTAGAGATAGTGGAGGGGGCACTGAAGCTTTCTTT.

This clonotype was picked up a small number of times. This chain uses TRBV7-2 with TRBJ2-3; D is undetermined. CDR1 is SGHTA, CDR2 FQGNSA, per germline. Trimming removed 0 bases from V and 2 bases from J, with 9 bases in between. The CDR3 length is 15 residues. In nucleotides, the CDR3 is TGTGCCAGCAGCTTAGCGGTTAGCCACACAGATACGCAGTATTTT. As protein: CASSLAVSHTDTQYF.

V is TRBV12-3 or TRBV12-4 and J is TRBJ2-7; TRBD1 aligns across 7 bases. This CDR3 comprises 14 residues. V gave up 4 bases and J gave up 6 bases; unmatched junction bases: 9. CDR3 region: CASSSQGIMLEQYF. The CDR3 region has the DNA TGTGCCAGCAGTTCACAGGGGATAATGCTCGAGCAGTACTTC.

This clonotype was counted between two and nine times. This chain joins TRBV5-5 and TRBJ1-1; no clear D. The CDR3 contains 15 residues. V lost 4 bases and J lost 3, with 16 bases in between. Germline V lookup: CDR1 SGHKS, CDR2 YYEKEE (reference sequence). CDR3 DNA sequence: TGTGCCAGCAGCCGCTCAATGGGCCGTGACACTGAAGCTTTCTTT. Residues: CASSRSMGRDTEAFF. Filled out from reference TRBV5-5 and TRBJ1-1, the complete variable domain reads DAGVTQSPTHLIKTRGQQVTLRCSPISGHKSVSWYQQVLGQGPQFIFQYYEKEERGRGNFPDRFSARQFPNYSSELNVNALLLGDSALYLCASSRSMGRDTEAFFGQGTRLTVV.

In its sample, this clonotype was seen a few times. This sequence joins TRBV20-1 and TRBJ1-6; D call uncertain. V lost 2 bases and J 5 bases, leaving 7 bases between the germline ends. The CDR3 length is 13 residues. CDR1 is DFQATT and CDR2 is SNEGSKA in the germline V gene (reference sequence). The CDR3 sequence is CSARQDHNSPLHF. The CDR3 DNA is TGCAGTGCTAGACAGGATCATAATTCACCCCTCCACTTT.

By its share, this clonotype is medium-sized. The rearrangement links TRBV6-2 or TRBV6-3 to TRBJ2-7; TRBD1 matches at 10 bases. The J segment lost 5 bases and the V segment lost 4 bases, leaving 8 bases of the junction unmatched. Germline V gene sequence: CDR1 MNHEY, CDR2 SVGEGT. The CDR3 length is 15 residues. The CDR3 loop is CASSSILTGGDEQYF. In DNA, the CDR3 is TGTGCCAGCAGTTCAATACTGACAGGGGGCGACGAGCAGTACTTC.